This T cell receptor beta chain was sequenced for a study of tumour-infiltrating T cells in Burkitt lymphoma. The wider study: All epidemiological Burkitt lymphoma subtypes were represented in the cohort. Repertoire clonality predicted overall and progression-free survival.

This CDR3 is 13 amino acids long. The trim removed 5 bases at V and 13 bases at J, leaving 6 bases unmatched. Germline-derived CDR1 and CDR2 are LNHDA and SQIVND (reference sequence). Remarks on this clone: Its antigen remains unidentified.

TCRdb's copy holds only in-frame clones and misses some; the assay was immunoSEQ multiplex PCR. The sample holds 45,000 to 60,000 clones, less than 35% seen once. Notes on the study in general: Several public clonotypes were shared across many Burkitt lymphoma patients.

Sequences were obtained from tumor tissue. The TCR comes from a human donor with Burkitt lymphoma. The chain combines TRBV19 with TRBJ2-1; 12 positions match TRBD2. The CDR3 protein is CASSGASGGAQFF. The CDR3 nucleotides are TGTGCCAGTAGTGGGGCTAGCGGGGGGGCACAGTTCTTC.